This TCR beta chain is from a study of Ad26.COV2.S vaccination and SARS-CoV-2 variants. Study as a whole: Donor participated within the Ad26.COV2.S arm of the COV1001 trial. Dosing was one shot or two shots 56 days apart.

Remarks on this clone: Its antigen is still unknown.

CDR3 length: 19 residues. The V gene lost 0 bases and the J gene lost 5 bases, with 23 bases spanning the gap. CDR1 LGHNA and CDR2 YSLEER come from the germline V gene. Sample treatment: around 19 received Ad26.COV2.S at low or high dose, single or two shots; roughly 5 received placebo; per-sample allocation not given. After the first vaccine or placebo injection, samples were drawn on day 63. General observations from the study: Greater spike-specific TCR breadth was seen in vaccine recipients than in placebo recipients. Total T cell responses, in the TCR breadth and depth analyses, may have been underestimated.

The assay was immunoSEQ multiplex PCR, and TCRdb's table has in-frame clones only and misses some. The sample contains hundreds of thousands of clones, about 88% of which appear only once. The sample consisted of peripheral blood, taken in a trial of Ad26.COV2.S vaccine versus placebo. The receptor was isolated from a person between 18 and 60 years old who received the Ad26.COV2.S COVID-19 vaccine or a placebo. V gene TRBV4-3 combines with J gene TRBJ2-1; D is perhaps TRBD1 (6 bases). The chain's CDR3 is CASSQDSLSGTTGDNEQFF. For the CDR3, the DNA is TGCGCCAGCAGCCAAGATTCCCTATCGGGGACAACAGGTGACAATGAGCAGTTCTTC.